One sample yielded the 30 T cell receptor beta chains listed below, sequenced in a study of T cell repertoires in cytomegalovirus infection. From the reads, TCRdb called clonotypes with MiXCR, one entry per CDR3 protein. The table shows roughly 320,000 distinct CDR3 sequences, with roughly a tenth occurring only once. Sequencing input: PBMCs. Source of these receptors: a human donor in good health (CMV status not recorded). Some clones in this sample may be carry-over from other donors' samples.

This sequence joins TRBV20-1 and TRBJ2-1; 7 bases map to TRBD1. Trimming took 5 bases from V and 8 from J; bases not matched to a gene: 3. The CDR3 is made up of 11 amino acids. CDR1 is DFQATT and CDR2 is SNEGSKA in the germline V gene (reference sequence). In DNA, the CDR3 is TGCAGTGCTCCGACAGGGTATGAGCAGTTCTTC. It translates to CSAPTGYEQFF.

This clonotype was observed a few times. V usage is TRBV20-1 and J usage is TRBJ2-6; tentatively, D is TRBD2 (6 bases). There are 18 residues in the CDR3. Trimming pared 5 bases from V and 0 bases from J, leaving 20 bases between. The germline gives CDR1 DFQATT, CDR2 SNEGSKA (reference sequence). CDR3 in amino acids: CSASPSPAGLSGANVLTF. CDR3 sequence (DNA): TGCAGTGCTTCCCCCTCTCCAGCGGGCCTCTCTGGGGCCAACGTCCTGACTTTC.

This clonotype has more than one count but fewer than ten. This chain uses TRBV5-1 with TRBJ2-3; D unclear. The V gene's germline CDR1 is SGHRS and CDR2 YFSETQ. This CDR3 region has 15 residues. The V end was cut by 4 bases, the J end by 6 bases, with 18 bases between. The CDR3 is CASSPRTLSGDTQYF. The CDR3, as DNA: TGCGCCAGCAGCCCCCGGACCCTGTCTGGGGATACGCAGTATTTT.

This chain uses TRBV27 with TRBJ2-7; D gene unclear. Trimming removed 5 bases from V and 3 bases from J, with 8 bases in between. The CDR3 is made up of 12 amino acids. In germline, CDR1 is MNHEY, CDR2 SMNVEV (reference sequence). In DNA, the CDR3 is TGTGCCAGCAGTGGGTTAAGCTACGAGCAGTACTTC. It codes for CASSGLSYEQYF.

A few counts support this clonotype. V is TRBV5-8 and J is TRBJ1-5, with no clear D. Trimming left V 0 bases short and J 0 bases short, with 7 bases between. The CDR3 consists of 15 residues. Germline V CDR1 and CDR2: SGHTS, YDEGEE. CDR3 sequence (DNA): TGTGCCAGCAGCTTGGCCGATTATAGCAATCAGCCCCAGCATTTT. The encoded protein is CASSLADYSNQPQHF.

The V and J genes are TRBV7-9 and TRBJ2-5, with D possibly TRBD2 on 6 matching bases. This CDR3 has 14 amino acids. Germline V gene data show CDR1 as SEHNR and CDR2 as FQNEAQ (reference sequence). V was shortened by 0 bases and J by 3 bases, with 8 bases between the two germline ends. CDR3 region: CASSLAGLEETQYF. In nucleotides, the CDR3 is TGTGCCAGCAGCTTAGCGGGACTCGAAGAGACCCAGTACTTC. Using reference TRBV7-9 and TRBJ2-5 for the parts outside the CDR3, the full variable domain is DTGVSQNPRHKITKRGQNVTFRCDPISEHNRLYWYRQTLGQGPEFLTYFQNEAQLEKSRLLSDRFSAERPKGSFSTLEIQRTEQGDSAMYLCASSLAGLEETQYFGPGTRLLVL.

The sample holds a few counts of this clonotype. The chain links TRBV5-4 to TRBJ2-3; D gene uncertain. Trimming removed 3 bases at V and 4 bases at J, with 9 bases between. The germline CDR1 and CDR2 sequences are SGHNT and YYREEE (reference sequence). The CDR3 spans 13 residues. The CDR3 is CASSSLAADTQYF. The CDR3 bases are TGTGCCAGCAGCTCCCTGGCGGCAGATACGCAGTATTTT.

Ten or more counts support this clonotype. The chain uses TRBV3-1 and TRBJ1-1; D is undetermined. This CDR3 region has 12 residues. Trimming took off 1 base at V and 8 bases at J, with 8 bases between the two ends. CDR1 and CDR2 (germline): LGHDT, YNNKEL (reference sequence). CDR3: CASSQGHGEAFF. DNA of the CDR3: TGTGCCAGCAGCCAAGGCCACGGGGAAGCTTTCTTT.

This clonotype was seen at least ten times. This chain links TRBV4-2 with TRBJ1-1; tentative D call: TRBD1 (5 bases). The CDR3 sequence is 15 residues long. Trimming took off 4 bases at V and 3 bases at J, with 15 bases between the two ends. Per germline, CDR1 LGHNA and CDR2 YNFKEQ. Written as DNA, the CDR3 is TGTGCCAGCAGCCCAGTGCCTCGAGGGGACACTGAAGCTTTCTTT. Encoded protein: CASSPVPRGDTEAFF.

This clonotype was counted many times. The J gene is TRBJ1-2, the V gene TRBV20-1; TRBD1 is a possible D gene (5 bases). Germline values: CDR1 DFQATT, CDR2 SNEGSKA (reference sequence). The V end lost 6 bases, the J end lost 3 bases, and 14 bases lay between the germline ends. CDR3 size: 13 residues. The CDR3 reads CSAHQTADYGYTF. For the CDR3, the DNA is TGCAGTGCCCATCAGACAGCGGACTATGGCTACACCTTC.

This clonotype was seen many times. The chain's CDR3 is CASSHLAGGRNEQFF. The CDR3 DNA follows: TGTGCCAGCAGTCATCTAGCGGGGGGTCGGAATGAGCAGTTCTTC. This rearrangement joins TRBV6-2 or TRBV6-3 to TRBJ2-1; 11 nucleotides match TRBD2. CDR1 and CDR2 (germline): MNHEY, SVGEGT. The CDR3 is 15 amino acids. After removal of 5 bases from V and 7 bases from J, the junction contained 7 bases not matched to a gene.

CDR3 protein: CASQIQGGGGGETQYF. DNA of the CDR3: TGTGCCAGCCAAATTCAAGGGGGGGGCGGGGGAGAGACCCAGTACTTC. The chain joins TRBV12-3 or TRBV12-4 to TRBJ2-5; D is perhaps TRBD2 (7 bases). This CDR3 has 16 amino acids. V dropped 8 bases and J dropped 4 bases, with 23 bases sitting between them.

The rearrangement joins TRBV13 to TRBJ1-5, with D possibly being TRBD1 (6 bases). The germline V gene has CDR1 PRHDT and CDR2 FYEKMQ (reference sequence). Trimming pared 0 bases from V and 4 bases from J, leaving 10 bases between. The CDR3 runs 15 residues. The CDR3 region is CASSLGRGRNQPQHF. The CDR3 nucleotides are TGTGCCAGCAGCTTAGGCAGGGGTCGAAATCAGCCCCAGCATTTT. Using reference TRBV13 and TRBJ1-5 for the parts outside the CDR3, the full variable domain is AAGVIQSPRHLIKEKRETATLKCYPIPRHDTVYWYQQGPGQDPQFLISFYEKMQSDKGSIPDRFSAQQFSDYHSELNMSSLELGDSALYFCASSLGRGRNQPQHFGDGTRLSIL.

This clonotype was recorded many times. The chain links TRBV12-3 or TRBV12-4 to TRBJ2-3, with a weak D call TRBD1 (5 bases). The V end was cut by 2 bases, the J end by 2 bases, with 14 bases between. The CDR3 is made up of 16 amino acids. CDR3 coding DNA: TGTGCCAGCAGTTTAAGTAGACAGCCCTCCACAGATACGCAGTATTTT. The encoded protein is CASSLSRQPSTDTQYF.

This clonotype was observed at least ten times. The chain joins TRBV7-3 to TRBJ1-2, with 8 bases aligning to TRBD1. V gave up 4 bases and J gave up 3 bases; unmatched junction bases: 7. Germline V gives CDR1 SGHTA, CDR2 FQGTGA. The CDR3 spans 15 residues. CDR3 residues: CASSSGTGGDYGYTF. The CDR3 DNA sequence: TGTGCCAGCAGCTCCGGGACAGGAGGTGACTATGGCTACACCTTC.

Regarding this clonotype: It may be a read error: a sequence one base away is much more abundant. V usage is TRBV7-2 and J usage is TRBJ2-1; D gene uncertain. The CDR3 spans 17 residues. Germline CDR1 and CDR2: SGHTA and FQGNSA. The CDR3 region is CACSQLSMSSSYNEQFF. The DNA of the CDR3 is TGTGCCTGCAGCCAACTTAGTATGTCCAGCTCCTACAATGAGCAGTTCTTC.

With respect to this clonotype: This may be a read error: a much more frequent sequence differs by one nucleotide. V is TRBV14 and J is TRBJ2-1; TRBD2 aligns across 11 bases. Germline values: CDR1 SGHDN, CDR2 FVKESK. J was trimmed by 4 bases and V by 10 bases; bases with no gene match: 12. CDR3 length: 16 residues. This chain's CDR3 is CANTPRLAGGYNEQFF. The CDR3 nucleotides read TGTGCCAACACCCCAAGGCTAGCGGGGGGTTACAATGAGCAGTTCTTC.

There are many counts of this clonotype. The chain employs TRBV11-2 and TRBJ2-1; D not certain. V dropped 2 bases and J dropped 0 bases, with 5 bases sitting between them. The length of the CDR3 is 14 residues. CDR1 and CDR2 (germline): SGHAT, FQNNGV. The CDR3 here is CASSLQASYNEQFF. The CDR3 coding sequence is TGTGCCAGCAGCTTACAGGCCTCCTACAATGAGCAGTTCTTC.

This clonotype was seen a handful of times. This rearrangement joins TRBV10-3 to TRBJ2-3; TRBD1 is a possible D gene (8 bases). The CDR3 runs to 17 residues. V was clipped by 2 bases and J by 4 bases, with 19 bases between them. Germline CDR1 reads ENHRY; CDR2 reads SYGVKD. Here the CDR3 reads CAISEATGGGLPDTQYF. CDR3 sequence (DNA): TGTGCCATCAGTGAGGCAACAGGGGGGGGTCTTCCAGATACGCAGTATTTT.

This clonotype was picked up a small number of times. The chain joins TRBV5-1 to TRBJ1-5, with a tentative D call TRBD1 (5 bases). Germline V gene data show CDR1 as SGHRS and CDR2 as YFSETQ. V was pared by 1 base and J by 2 bases, with 13 bases between. This CDR3 is built from 16 residues. In DNA, the CDR3 is TGCGCCAGCAGCTTGTCGGGGGTTGAAGGCAATCAGCCCCAGCATTTT. Translation: CASSLSGVEGNQPQHF.

In this sample, this clonotype turned up many times. V and J are TRBV20-1 and TRBJ1-4; D is perhaps TRBD1 (5 bases). The ends were cut back, 3 bases at V and 5 bases at J, with 22 bases in the middle. Germline assignment: CDR1 DFQATT and CDR2 SNEGSKA (reference sequence). This CDR3 spans 17 amino acids. CDR3 loop: CSASVWRGATGNEKLFF. CDR3 DNA: TGCAGTGCTAGTGTCTGGAGGGGCGCAACGGGAAATGAAAAACTGTTTTTT.

This clonotype has a handful of counts. The chain is built from TRBV10-3 and TRBJ1-1, with D hard to call. The CDR3 consists of 12 residues. With 7 bases removed from V and 4 bases from J, the gap between germline ends came to 10 bases. Germline V gene sequence: CDR1 ENHRY, CDR2 SYGVKD. CDR3 in amino acids: CAIKDLGTEAFF. In DNA, the CDR3 is TGTGCCATCAAAGACCTGGGCACTGAAGCTTTCTTT.

This clonotype was counted only a few times. The chain uses TRBV20-1 and TRBJ2-7; D unresolved. Germline assignment: CDR1 DFQATT and CDR2 SNEGSKA (reference sequence). The CDR3 sequence is 13 residues long. The ends were cut back, 2 bases at V and 6 bases at J, with 14 bases in the middle. The CDR3 loop is CSARSSAKGEQYF. The CDR3 nucleotides read TGCAGTGCTAGATCATCCGCAAAGGGCGAGCAGTACTTC.

This clonotype was picked up many times. V is TRBV7-9 and J is TRBJ1-1, with 7 nucleotides matching TRBD1. The CDR3 is made up of 13 amino acids. CDR1 SEHNR and CDR2 FQNEAQ come from the germline V gene (reference sequence). J was trimmed by 6 bases and V by 3 bases; bases with no gene match: 4. The DNA for the CDR3 is TGTGCCAGCAGCTTGCCCGGGACAGCTGAAGCTTTCTTT. Protein product: CASSLPGTAEAFF.

Comment on this clonotype: A much larger clone differs from this one at a single base, so this may be a read error. The chain employs TRBV19 and TRBJ1-5, with a weak D call TRBD1 (6 bases). The end of the DNA is better explained by TRBJ2-3, so the J call may be wrong. Germline CDR1 LNHDA, CDR2 SQIVND (reference sequence). The CDR3 spans 15 residues. Written as DNA, the CDR3 is TGTGCCAGTAGTATGACAGGATCCGGCAATCAGCCCCAGTATTTT. It codes for CASSMTGSGNQPQYF.

This clonotype was picked up many times. The rearrangement joins TRBV7-2 to TRBJ1-1; unclear D gene. This CDR3 is 13 amino acids long. V shed 3 bases and J shed 1 base, with 6 bases lying between them. Germline V gene lookup returns CDR1 SGHTA and CDR2 FQGNSA. CDR3 DNA: TGTGCCAGCAGCTTTGGGGAGAACACTGAAGCTTTCTTT. Its translation: CASSFGENTEAFF.

J is TRBJ1-6 and V is TRBV5-1; 9 bases are shared with TRBD1. This CDR3 has 17 amino acids. Germline loops: CDR1 SGHRS, CDR2 YFSETQ. Trimming cost V 0 bases and J 8 bases; bases outside gene matches: 9. CDR3 nucleotides: TGCGCCAGCAGCTTGGCCGGACAGGGGAGAACGGATTCACCCCTCCACTTT. Translated: CASSLAGQGRTDSPLHF.

There are many counts of this clonotype. This chain connects TRBV7-2 to TRBJ2-3; the match to TRBD2 covers 10 bases. The germline V gene encodes CDR1 SGHTA and CDR2 FQGNSA. The CDR3 length is 21 residues. The junction had 18 bases not matched to a gene; V was cut back by 1 base and J by 2 bases. The CDR3 DNA sequence: TGTGCCAGCAGCTTAGGGCAGGGATTTTCTAGCGGGGGTAGATTCACAGATACGCAGTATTTT. It codes for CASSLGQGFSSGGRFTDTQYF.

This chain links TRBV5-4 with TRBJ1-1, with D unresolved. This CDR3 has 16 amino acids. CDR1 and CDR2 (germline): SGHNT, YYREEE (reference sequence). V was clipped by 0 bases and J by 0 bases, with 12 bases between them. In DNA form, the CDR3 reads TGTGCCAGCAGCTTGGATGGTCATAGGGTGAACACTGAAGCTTTCTTT. Translation gives CASSLDGHRVNTEAFF.

This clonotype was counted at least ten times. The V and J genes are TRBV6-5 and TRBJ1-5, with a possible D match to TRBD1 (6 bases). The CDR3 covers 19 residues. The V gene's germline CDR1 is MNHEY and CDR2 SVGAGI. The ends were cut back, 0 bases at V and 9 bases at J, with 27 bases in the middle. The CDR3 protein is CASSYSGDRRDTIMWPQHF. Here the CDR3 DNA reads TGTGCCAGCAGTTACTCGGGGGACCGCCGGGACACCATAATGTGGCCCCAGCATTTT.